The 20 T cell receptor beta chains below were found in one sample sequenced in a study of T cells in Graves' hyperthyroidism and ophthalmopathy. Amplified TCR beta CDR3 regions derived from RNA transcripts. First-round RT-PCR of the TCR CDR3 relied on the HTBI primer set. MiXCR, run by TCRdb on the multiplex PCR reads, gives a single entry per CDR3 protein. The table includes about 380,000 distinct CDR3 sequences, about 18% detected once. The source material was blood. Receptors originate from a man younger than 35 with Graves' ophthalmopathy.

In this sample, this clonotype turned up many times. This sequence joins TRBV2 and TRBJ1-1; D uncertain. Per germline, CDR1 SNHLY and CDR2 FYNNEI. Trimming removed 6 bases from V and 8 bases from J, with 19 bases in between. The CDR3 length is 14 residues. CDR3 nucleotides: TGTGCCAGCAGCTCTGACATATTCGTCTTGGAAGCTTTCTTT. It encodes CASSSDIFVLEAFF. The full variable domain, completed using reference TRBV2 and TRBJ1-1, is EPEVTQTPSHQVTQMGQEVILRCVPISNHLYFYWYRQILGQKVEFLVSFYNNEISEKSEIFDDQFSVERPDGSNFTLKIRSTKLEDSAMYFCASSSDIFVLEAFFGQGTRLTVV.

The chain has TRBV6-1 and TRBJ2-7; 8 bases line up with TRBD1. This CDR3 comprises 13 residues. Per germline, CDR1 MNHNS and CDR2 SASEGT. The trim removed 8 bases at V and 5 bases at J, leaving 8 bases unmatched. CDR3 loop: CASGQGATHEQYF. In DNA, the CDR3 is TGTGCCAGCGGGCAGGGGGCAACCCACGAGCAGTACTTC.

This clonotype was seen a handful of times. The chain combines TRBV3-1 with TRBJ2-3; no clear D. V gave up 1 base and J gave up 5 bases, with 7 bases separating them. The CDR3 extends over 13 amino acids. Germline V CDR1 and CDR2: LGHDT, YNNKEL (reference sequence). The chain's CDR3 is CASSQGGIDTQYF. For the CDR3, the DNA is TGTGCCAGCAGCCAAGGGGGTATAGATACGCAGTATTTT.

This rearrangement joins TRBV15 to TRBJ2-6, with D hard to call. The CDR3 totals 18 residues. V lost 0 bases and J lost 0, with 12 bases in between. Per germline, CDR1 LNHNV and CDR2 YYDKDF (reference sequence). CDR3 protein: CATSRDRPVASGANVLTF. The CDR3 DNA reads TGTGCCACCAGCAGAGACCGTCCTGTGGCCTCTGGGGCCAACGTCCTGACTTTC.

Regarding this clonotype: A read error is possible here, since a much larger clone lies one base away. The rearrangement links TRBV20-1 to TRBJ1-5, with TRBD1 matching 8 bases. V was pared by 3 bases and J by 2 bases, with 0 bases of the junction left unmatched. This CDR3 has 13 amino acids. Germline values: CDR1 DFQATT, CDR2 SNEGSKA (reference sequence). The CDR3 region has the DNA TGCAGTGCTAGGACAGGGGGCAATCAGCCCCAGCATTTT. Residues: CSARTGGNQPQHF.

This clonotype was counted ten times or more. The chain carries TRBV5-1 and TRBJ1-1, with D tentatively TRBD1 (5 bases). Deletions cut 4 bases from V and 1 base from J, with 11 bases between. The germline V gene has CDR1 SGHRS and CDR2 YFSETQ. This CDR3 comprises 14 residues. The CDR3 region has the DNA TGCGCCAGCAGCGAACGGACATCGAACACTGAAGCTTTCTTT. As protein: CASSERTSNTEAFF.

This clonotype was counted between two and nine times. The chain couples TRBV9 to TRBJ2-5; TRBD1 or TRBD2 may be the D gene (7 bases each). The germline V and J ends were trimmed by 4 bases and 4 bases, with 17 bases remaining between them. Germline assignment: CDR1 SGDLS and CDR2 YYNGEE. The CDR3 is 15 residues long. CDR3 loop: CASSPQGGGPETQYF. DNA of the CDR3: TGTGCCAGCAGCCCGCAGGGGGGAGGGCCAGAGACCCAGTACTTC.

This clonotype was picked up many times. The gene calls are TRBV28 and TRBJ2-7; weak D call: TRBD2 (5 bases). CDR3 length: 14 residues. Germline V gene data show CDR1 as MDHEN and CDR2 as SYDVKM. Deletions cut 5 bases from V and 0 bases from J, with 11 bases between. The CDR3 loop reads CASSTFGLSYEQYF. For the CDR3, the DNA is TGTGCCAGCAGTACTTTCGGACTCTCCTACGAGCAGTACTTC.

This clonotype was seen repeatedly, ten times or more. This chain uses TRBV4-2 with TRBJ1-1, with 7 bases that match TRBD1. CDR3 length: 15 amino acids. The germline V gene encodes CDR1 LGHNA and CDR2 YNFKEQ. Unmatched junction bases numbered 10, after V lost 5 bases and J lost 4 bases. The CDR3 bases are TGTGCCAGCAGCTTAATTGACAGGGAGGGCACTGAAGCTTTCTTT. Amino acids: CASSLIDREGTEAFF.

The chain is built from TRBV6-1 and TRBJ1-6; D may be TRBD1 (5 bases). The CDR3 is 18 amino acids. V was pared by 2 bases and J by 4 bases, with 18 bases between. Germline V gene sequence: CDR1 MNHNS, CDR2 SASEGT. The CDR3 region is CASSEFEPGRGYNSPLHF. As DNA, the CDR3 is TGTGCCAGCAGTGAATTCGAGCCAGGGAGAGGATATAATTCACCCCTCCACTTT.

The chain is built from TRBV6-1 and TRBJ2-5, with D possibly matching TRBD2 (7 bases). With 7 bases removed from V and 1 base from J, the gap between germline ends came to 13 bases. Germline V gives CDR1 MNHNS, CDR2 SASEGT. The length of the CDR3 is 14 residues. CDR3 DNA: TGTGCCAGCACCAGAGGGGGGGCCCAAGAGACCCAGTACTTC. Its protein product is CASTRGGAQETQYF.

This clonotype has a count of ten or more. The V gene is TRBV18, the J gene TRBJ1-1, with D unresolved. CDR1 and CDR2 from the germline V gene are KGHSH and LQKENI. CDR3 length: 14 residues. V dropped 2 bases and J dropped 5 bases, with 12 bases sitting between them. The CDR3 region is CASSPEDRGTEAFF. The CDR3 nucleotides are TGTGCCAGCTCACCAGAGGACCGCGGGACTGAAGCTTTCTTT.

V usage is TRBV19 and J usage is TRBJ2-7; D not resolved. Trimming took 4 bases from V and 9 from J, leaving 13 bases between them. The length of the CDR3 is 12 residues. Germline V gene data show CDR1 as LNHDA and CDR2 as SQIVND (reference sequence). This CDR3 is CASSTILGGQYF. The CDR3 nucleotides are TGTGCCAGTAGTACGATACTGGGCGGGCAGTACTTC.

With regard to this clonotype: A read error may account for a junction end that differs from germline. CDR3 loop: CASSPVNTGAFF. CDR3 DNA: TGTGCCAGCAGCCCCGTGAACACTGGAGCTTTCTTT. The V call is TRBV6-1, the J call TRBJ1-1; no firm D call. CDR1 is MNHNS and CDR2 is SASEGT in the germline V gene. This CDR3 region has 12 residues.

This clonotype was recorded a few times. As DNA, the CDR3 is TGTGCCAGCTCCCGGATTTTCTCTGGGGCCAACGTCCTGACTTTC. Translated: CASSRIFSGANVLTF. The chain uses TRBV6-1 and TRBJ2-6; D is undetermined. There are 15 residues in the CDR3. Trimming left V 8 bases short and J 0 bases short, with 11 bases between. Germline CDR1 reads MNHNS; CDR2 reads SASEGT.

At least ten counts were recorded for this clonotype. V gene TRBV15 combines with J gene TRBJ2-1; a weak D match, TRBD2 (6 bases). The CDR3 totals 17 residues. Germline loops: CDR1 LNHNV, CDR2 YYDKDF (reference sequence). The V end lost 2 bases, the J end lost 5 bases, and 19 bases lay between the germline ends. CDR3 nucleotides: TGTGCCACCAGCAGACCTCCCCGGGGGACCGAGCACAATGAGCAGTTCTTC. Its translation: CATSRPPRGTEHNEQFF.

This clonotype was counted at least ten times. This sequence joins TRBV20-1 and TRBJ2-3; D is possibly TRBD2 (5 bases). This CDR3 contains 14 residues. Trimming cost V 4 bases and J 3 bases, with 14 bases left between them. Germline loops: CDR1 DFQATT, CDR2 SNEGSKA (reference sequence). CDR3 bases: TGCAGTGCTACGGGAAGGGTTGAAACAGATACGCAGTATTTT. As protein: CSATGRVETDTQYF.

This clonotype was picked up a small number of times. The chain uses TRBV9 and TRBJ2-3, with D possibly matching TRBD2 (7 bases). The V end lost 2 bases, the J end lost 5 bases, and 18 bases lay between the germline ends. The CDR3 loop spans 16 amino acids. CDR1 is SGDLS, CDR2 YYNGEE, per germline. The CDR3 DNA sequence: TGTGCCAGCAGCGTTGGTAGGGGGGGCCGTGTAGATACGCAGTATTTT. Translated, it gives CASSVGRGGRVDTQYF. Full variable domain (remainder filled in from reference TRBV9 and TRBJ2-3): DSGVTQTPKHLITATGQRVTLRCSPRSGDLSVYWYQQSLDQGLQFLIQYYNGEERAKGNILERFSAQQFPDLHSELNLSSLELGDSALYFCASSVGRGGRVDTQYFGPGTRLTVL.

V and J are TRBV5-8 and TRBJ1-6, with 7 positions matching TRBD1. Germline trimming cut 1 base from V and 7 bases from J; bases unmatched to any gene: 8. The CDR3 has 16 amino acids. The germline CDR1 and CDR2 sequences are SGHTS and YDEGEE. The CDR3 loop reads CASSLTTGAGNSPLHF. In nucleotides, the CDR3 is TGTGCCAGCAGCTTGACAACAGGGGCCGGGAATTCACCCCTCCACTTT.

To note about this clonotype: Possible read error: a much larger clone is one base away. This chain joins TRBV5-1 and TRBJ2-7; 7 bases are shared with TRBD1. With 3 bases clipped from V and 4 bases from J, the junction kept 10 bases outside the gene matches. Germline V CDR1 and CDR2: SGHRS, YFSETQ. This CDR3 contains 15 residues. The CDR3 sequence is CASSSEGGTAYEQYF. Written as DNA, the CDR3 is TGCGCCAGCAGCTCCGAAGGGGGCACGGCGTACGAGCAGTACTTC.